The present entry profiles one TCR beta chain with its context. This entry belongs to a study of T cell changes during pregnancy in multiple sclerosis. V lost 7 bases to trimming and J lost 6 bases; unmatched junction nucleotides: 12. This CDR3 is 16 amino acids long. Germline CDR1 is MNHEY and CDR2 is SMNVEV (reference sequence). Sequencing was performed with immunoSEQ multiplex PCR; in TCRdb, only in-frame clones are kept and a portion is missing. The sample lists around 69,000 clones; approximately 92% were seen once. The specimen was peripheral blood, collected in the third trimester of pregnancy. The V call is TRBV27, the J call TRBJ1-6; 7 bases line up with TRBD1. The source is a female donor in good health, enrolled as a control in a pregnancy study. Here the CDR3 DNA reads TGTGCCAGCACCCGCTCCGGGACAGACATTAATTCACCCCTCCACTTT. It encodes CASTRSGTDINSPLHF.